The present T cell receptor beta chain was sequenced within a study of T cells after yellow fever vaccination. In regard to this clonotype: Antigen unknown.

Study-level results: The secondary response peaked faster, at day 5 versus 15, but was weaker. Post-booster repertoires again held most primary-vaccination clones (roughly 96% CD4, roughly 88% CD8). Researchers noted that a small share of clonotypes showed up in both CD4 and CD8 compartments.

Template switching by 5'RACE produced TCR cDNA, adding a universal primer site and UMIs. TCRdb passed the 5' RACE reads through MiXCR, listing each CDR3 protein once. The sample carries 600,000 to 750,000 distinct CDR3 sequences, about 12% recorded once. CDR1 and CDR2 from the germline V gene are SGHNT and YYREEE (reference sequence). There are 17 residues in the CDR3. Losses at the gene ends were 4 bases for V and 2 bases for J; bases not matched to a gene: 10. The receptor was derived from a man aged 25 to 45 who received the YFV17D yellow fever vaccine. V gene TRBV5-4 combines with J gene TRBJ2-1; TRBD2 matches 9 bases. The input for sequencing was PBMCs, taken on the day of the yellow fever booster vaccination. The CDR3 region is CASSPSISGSTYNEQFF. CDR3 DNA sequence: TGTGCCAGCAGCCCGAGCATTAGCGGGAGTACCTACAATGAGCAGTTCTTC. The full variable domain, with the rest looked up from reference TRBV5-4 and TRBJ2-1, is ETGVTQSPTHLIKTRGQQVTLRCSSQSGHNTVSWYQQALGQGPQFIFQYYREEENGRGNFPPRFSGLQFPNYSSELNVNALELDDSALYLCASSPSISGSTYNEQFFGPGTRLTVL.